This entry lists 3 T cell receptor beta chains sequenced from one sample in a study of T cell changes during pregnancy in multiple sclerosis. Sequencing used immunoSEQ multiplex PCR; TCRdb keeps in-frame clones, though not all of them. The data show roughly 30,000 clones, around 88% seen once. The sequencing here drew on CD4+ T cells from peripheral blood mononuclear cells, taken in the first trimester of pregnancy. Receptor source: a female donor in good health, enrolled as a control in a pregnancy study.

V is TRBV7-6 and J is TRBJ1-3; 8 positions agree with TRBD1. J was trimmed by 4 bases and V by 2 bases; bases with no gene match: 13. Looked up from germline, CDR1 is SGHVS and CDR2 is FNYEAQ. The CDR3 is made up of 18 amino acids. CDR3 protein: CASSLMDPGGAGGNTIYF. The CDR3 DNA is TGTGCCAGCAGCTTAATGGACCCAGGGGGCGCTGGGGGAAACACCATATATTTT.

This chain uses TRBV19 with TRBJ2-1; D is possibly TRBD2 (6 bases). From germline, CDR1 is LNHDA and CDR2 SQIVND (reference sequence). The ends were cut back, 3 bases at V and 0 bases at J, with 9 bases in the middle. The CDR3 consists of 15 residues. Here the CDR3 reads CASSIQEGSYNEQFF. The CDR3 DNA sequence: TGTGCCAGTAGTATTCAGGAGGGCTCCTACAATGAGCAGTTCTTC. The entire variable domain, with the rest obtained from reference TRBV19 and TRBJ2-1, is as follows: DGGITQSPKYLFRKEGQNVTLSCEQNLNHDAMYWYRQDPGQGLRLIYYSQIVNDFQKGDIAEGYSVSREKKESFPLTVTSAQKNPTAFYLCASSIQEGSYNEQFFGPGTRLTVL.

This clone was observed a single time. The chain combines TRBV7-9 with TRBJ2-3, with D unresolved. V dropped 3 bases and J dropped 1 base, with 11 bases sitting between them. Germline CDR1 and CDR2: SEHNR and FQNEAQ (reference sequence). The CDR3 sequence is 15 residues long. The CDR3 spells CASSFPRFRTDTQYF. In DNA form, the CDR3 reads TGTGCCAGCAGCTTCCCCAGGTTCCGCACAGATACGCAGTATTTT.